The clone carrying this T cell receptor (beta chain) was counted at least ten times. Its antigen is unknown. This sample stems from a study of Graves' ophthalmopathy and Graves' hyperthyroidism. At the level of the study: In this cohort's terms, stable hyperthyroidism meant no ophthalmopathy by 18 months of follow-up. Study results and caveats: In separating ophthalmopathy from stable hyperthyroidism, a 13-signature model achieved roughly 90% sensitivity and 65% to 84% specificity.

Enrolled hyperthyroidism patients had a new diagnosis, a duration under 2 months, and an age of 18 to 65. None of the included patients had other autoimmune diseases, uncontrolled infections, pregnancy or lactation, as these led to exclusion. Amplified material comprised TCR beta CDR3 regions derived from RNA transcripts. RT-PCR was first run with HTBI primers, then multiplex PCR in a second round. A single record per CDR3 protein comes from TCRdb applying MiXCR to the multiplex PCR reads. The table includes around 1.1 million distinct CDR3 sequences, 36% detected once. Sequencing used peripheral blood or thyroid tissue (not recorded which). The sequence derives from an adult man with Graves' hyperthyroidism.

CDR3 sequence (DNA): TGTGCCATCAGTCTCCGGGTCCAAGAGACCCAGTACTTC. Protein: CAISLRVQETQYF. The chain couples TRBV10-3 to TRBJ2-5; D is unresolved. The CDR3 consists of 13 residues. Trimming took 5 bases from V and 1 from J, leaving 8 bases between them. CDR1 and CDR2 (germline): ENHRY, SYGVKD.